This is a list of T cell receptor beta chains from one sample in a study of blood T cell repertoires in COVID-19. TCRdb keeps only in-frame clones here, not all; method: immunoSEQ multiplex PCR. The sample carries 200,000 to 250,000 clones, approximately 78% recorded once. Sequencing was done on a sample of peripheral blood. These receptors were collected from a woman aged 80 or over with COVID-19, enrolled during active disease. Each CDR3 is given with its conserved first and last residue. Each record gives: clone size, J gene, D gene, CDR3 length, V gene, CDR3 DNA, CDR3 protein. D genes are given only for firm matches. Clone size, where shown, is once, few, many, or a class for clones that have expanded.

size: NA; J: TRBJ2-5; D: NA; length: 12; V: TRBV12-3/TRBV12-4; DNA: TGTGCCAGCAGTTCCCAGAGGGAGACCCAGTACTTC; CDR3: CASSSQRETQYF
size: NA; J: TRBJ1-1; D: NA; length: 13; V: TRBV30; DNA: TGTGCCTGGAGGGCCGACAGGAGAAAAGGGGCTTTCTTT; CDR3: CAWRADRRKGAFF
size: NA; J: TRBJ2-7; D: NA; length: 17; V: TRBV4-2; DNA: TGTGCCAGCAGCCAAGTGGTTCGGGGGAAGGGTTCCTACGAGCAGTACTTC; CDR3: CASSQVVRGKGSYEQYF
size: NA; J: TRBJ2-7; D: NA; length: 12; V: TRBV11-1; DNA: TGTGCCAGCAGCCTACAGGGAAACGAGCAGTACTTC; CDR3: CASSLQGNEQYF
size: NA; J: TRBJ1-1; D: NA; length: 15; V: TRBV5-6; DNA: TGTGCCAGCAGCATCCAATCATACAGGAACACTGAAGCTTTCTTT; CDR3: CASSIQSYRNTEAFF
size: NA; J: TRBJ1-1; D: NA; length: 13; V: TRBV7-9; DNA: TGTGCCAGCAGCACCAGACAGACCACTGAAGCTTTCTTT; CDR3: CASSTRQTTEAFF
size: NA; J: TRBJ2-7; D: NA; length: 15; V: TRBV28; DNA: TGTGCCAGCAGTTTAGACTTTTCGAGCTCCTACGAGCAGTACTTC; CDR3: CASSLDFSSSYEQYF
size: few; J: TRBJ2-1; D: NA; length: 11; V: TRBV18; DNA: TGTGCCAGCTCCCCCTCGAGAGAGCAGTTCTTC; CDR3: CASSPSREQFF
size: many; J: TRBJ1-6; D: TRBD1; length: 14; V: TRBV2; DNA: TGTGCCAGCACCAAGGGGACAGCGAATTCACCCCTCCACTTT; CDR3: CASTKGTANSPLHF
size: NA; J: TRBJ2-7; D: NA; length: 14; V: TRBV7-2; DNA: TGTGCCAGCAGCTTAGCGAGTTCTTACTACGAGCAGTACTTC; CDR3: CASSLASSYYEQYF
size: NA; J: TRBJ2-3; D: TRBD2; length: 16; V: TRBV5-4; DNA: TGTGCCAGCACCCAGGGACTAGCGGGGGGCTGGGATACGCAGTATTTT; CDR3: CASTQGLAGGWDTQYF
size: few; J: TRBJ1-3; D: NA; length: 16; V: TRBV19; DNA: TGTGCCAGTAGTATCTCCTTGACAGGCTCTGGAAACACCATATATTTT; CDR3: CASSISLTGSGNTIYF
size: NA; J: TRBJ2-3; D: NA; length: 15; V: TRBV7-3; DNA: TGTGCCAGCAGCTTATTGGCAGGAAGCACAGATACGCAGTATTTT; CDR3: CASSLLAGSTDTQYF
size: NA; J: TRBJ1-1; D: NA; length: 13; V: TRBV18; DNA: TGTGCCAGCTCACAGGGGCGAAACACTGAAGCTTTCTTT; CDR3: CASSQGRNTEAFF
size: NA; J: TRBJ1-6; D: NA; length: 13; V: TRBV10-3; DNA: TGTGCCATCAGGATGGGGGGGGATTCACCCCTCCACTTT; CDR3: CAIRMGGDSPLHF
size: NA; J: TRBJ1-2; D: TRBD1; length: 14; V: TRBV14; DNA: TGTGCCAGCAGCCAATCCGGGACAGCCTATGGCTACACCTTC; CDR3: CASSQSGTAYGYTF
size: NA; J: TRBJ2-3; D: NA; length: 15; V: TRBV7-9; DNA: TGTGCCAGCAGCCCAAACAACAGGGACACAGATACGCAGTATTTT; CDR3: CASSPNNRDTDTQYF
size: once; J: TRBJ2-5; D: TRBD1; length: 15; V: TRBV24-1; DNA: TGTGCCACCAGCAGAGGACAGGGTCACCAAGAGACCCAGTACTTC; CDR3: CATSRGQGHQETQYF
size: few; J: TRBJ1-1; D: TRBD1; length: 16; V: TRBV19; DNA: TGTGCCAGTACCGTACAGGGGGCCTACGTGAACACTGAAGCTTTCTTT; CDR3: CASTVQGAYVNTEAFF
size: NA; J: TRBJ2-3; D: TRBD1; length: 14; V: TRBV5-1; DNA: TGCGCCAGCAGCTTACAGGGGGGAACAGATACGCAGTATTTT; CDR3: CASSLQGGTDTQYF
size: NA; J: TRBJ1-6; D: TRBD1; length: 15; V: TRBV6-5; DNA: TGTGCCAGCAGTCGGGACAGGCCTTCAGGATCACCCCTCCACTTT; CDR3: CASSRDRPSGSPLHF
size: few; J: TRBJ1-1; D: NA; length: 11; V: TRBV20-1; DNA: TGCAGTGCCCCGGACACTCTTACGGCTTTCTTT; CDR3: CSAPDTLTAFF
size: NA; J: TRBJ2-3; D: TRBD1; length: 18; V: TRBV7-6; DNA: TGTGCCAGCAGCTTAAGATGGAGGGGGACAGGGCCCCCAGATACGCAGTATTTT; CDR3: CASSLRWRGTGPPDTQYF
size: NA; J: TRBJ1-5; D: NA; length: 13; V: TRBV6-2/TRBV6-3; DNA: TGTGCCAGCAGTTACTCTTTCGGGGAGCCCCAGCATTTT; CDR3: CASSYSFGEPQHF
size: few; J: TRBJ1-2; D: NA; length: 15; V: TRBV5-1; DNA: TGCGCCAGCAGCTTGGGGGTCAGGGGAAGCTATGGCTACACCTTC; CDR3: CASSLGVRGSYGYTF
size: NA; J: TRBJ1-1; D: NA; length: 14; V: TRBV20-1; DNA: TGCAGTGCTAGTCCCAGTCAGTGGAACACTGAAGCTTTCTTT; CDR3: CSASPSQWNTEAFF
size: NA; J: TRBJ1-4; D: TRBD1; length: 13; V: TRBV29-1; DNA: TGCAGCGTCGGGACAGGGTCCCATGAAAAACTGTTTTTT; CDR3: CSVGTGSHEKLFF
size: NA; J: TRBJ1-2; D: NA; length: 14; V: TRBV15; DNA: TGTGCCACCAGCAGAATGGGGGGGAGTGGCGGCTACACCTTC; CDR3: CATSRMGGSGGYTF
size: NA; J: TRBJ2-2; D: TRBD1; length: 15; V: TRBV9; DNA: TGTGCCAGCAGTCGTCGGACAGGGCCCACCGGGGAGCTGTTTTTT; CDR3: CASSRRTGPTGELFF
size: NA; J: TRBJ1-3; D: NA; length: 14; V: TRBV5-8; DNA: TGTGCCAGCAGCTTACGGGGAGCTGGAAACACCATATATTTT; CDR3: CASSLRGAGNTIYF
size: NA; J: TRBJ1-5; D: TRBD1; length: 15; V: TRBV19; DNA: TGTGCCAGTAGAGCCGGACAGGGAGGCTTACAGCCCCAGCATTTT; CDR3: CASRAGQGGLQPQHF
size: NA; J: TRBJ1-1; D: NA; length: 14; V: TRBV11-2; DNA: TGTGCCAGCAGCTTAGATCCAGGTCCCACTGAAGCTTTCTTT; CDR3: CASSLDPGPTEAFF
size: NA; J: TRBJ2-7; D: TRBD2; length: 15; V: TRBV4-1; DNA: TGCGCCAGCAGCCGCGGACTAGCGGGAGTCTACGAGCAGTACTTC; CDR3: CASSRGLAGVYEQYF
size: NA; J: TRBJ1-2; D: NA; length: 15; V: TRBV6-5; DNA: TGTGCCAGCAGCTCGGCAGGGAAAATATTGAAAGGCTACACCTTC; CDR3: CASSSAGKILKGYTF
size: NA; J: TRBJ1-5; D: TRBD1; length: 16; V: TRBV19; DNA: TGTGCCAGCGCGACCGGGACAGGTCTTAGCAATCAGCCCCAGCATTTT; CDR3: CASATGTGLSNQPQHF
size: NA; J: TRBJ1-6; D: NA; length: 16; V: TRBV29-1; DNA: TGCAGCGTTGAAGTAGGAAGAAGGAGGGTTGGTTCACCCCTCCACTTT; CDR3: CSVEVGRRRVGSPLHF
size: NA; J: TRBJ1-2; D: TRBD1; length: 12; V: TRBV10-3; DNA: TGTGCCATCAAGGACAGGGTGGCTGGCTACACCTTC; CDR3: CAIKDRVAGYTF
size: NA; J: TRBJ1-1; D: NA; length: 11; V: TRBV7-8; DNA: TGTGCCAGCAGCTTTATAAAAGAAGCTTTCTTT; CDR3: CASSFIKEAFF
size: NA; J: TRBJ2-1; D: TRBD2; length: 15; V: TRBV18; DNA: TGTGCCAGCTCACCGAGGGCTAGCGGGAACTATGAGCAGTTCTTC; CDR3: CASSPRASGNYEQFF
size: once; J: TRBJ2-3; D: TRBD2; length: 16; V: TRBV3-1/TRBV3-2; DNA: TGTGCCAGCAGCCAACTAGCGGGAGGTGGCACAGATACGCAGTATTTT; CDR3: CASSQLAGGGTDTQYF
size: few; J: TRBJ2-7; D: TRBD1; length: 14; V: TRBV7-7; DNA: TGTGCTAGCAGCCCAACAGGGGAAGAGGACGAGCAGTACTTC; CDR3: CASSPTGEEDEQYF
size: NA; J: TRBJ1-2; D: TRBD1; length: 15; V: TRBV13; DNA: TGTGCCAGCAGCTTAGGTCGGGGACAGCTTTATGGCTACACCTTC; CDR3: CASSLGRGQLYGYTF
size: NA; J: TRBJ1-2; D: TRBD1; length: 12; V: TRBV28; DNA: TGTGCCAGCAGTTTATCTCCCGGGACAGGGGTTTTC; CDR3: CASSLSPGTGVF
size: NA; J: TRBJ1-5; D: NA; length: 17; V: TRBV28; DNA: TGTGCCAGCAGTTTATTGGAGGGCCCCTATAGCAATCAGCCCCAGCATTTT; CDR3: CASSLLEGPYSNQPQHF
size: NA; J: TRBJ1-6; D: TRBD1; length: 14; V: TRBV11-2; DNA: TGTGCCAGCAGACCGGGACAGCGAAATTCACCCCTCCACTTT; CDR3: CASRPGQRNSPLHF
size: NA; J: TRBJ1-2; D: TRBD1; length: 14; V: TRBV5-1; DNA: TGCGCCAGCAGCTTACAGGGGGAGGTCTATGGCTACACCTTC; CDR3: CASSLQGEVYGYTF
size: few; J: TRBJ1-2; D: TRBD1; length: 12; V: TRBV2; DNA: TGTGCCAGCATGGGACAGAACTATGGCTACACCTTC; CDR3: CASMGQNYGYTF
size: NA; J: TRBJ2-3; D: TRBD1; length: 15; V: TRBV2; DNA: TGTGCCAGCAGTGACTACAGGGGGTTGGCAGATACGCAGTATTTT; CDR3: CASSDYRGLADTQYF
size: few; J: TRBJ1-5; D: TRBD1; length: 17; V: TRBV15; DNA: TGTGCCACCAGCAGAGAAGGAACAGGGGGTAGCAATCAGCCCCAGCATTTT; CDR3: CATSREGTGGSNQPQHF
size: NA; J: TRBJ2-7; D: NA; length: 12; V: TRBV2; DNA: TGTGCCAGCAGAAACAGGTTCTACGAGCAGTACTTC; CDR3: CASRNRFYEQYF
size: NA; J: TRBJ1-2; D: NA; length: 15; V: TRBV6-5; DNA: TGTGCCAGCATCGAAGACGGACTCGTACGCTATGGCTACACCTTC; CDR3: CASIEDGLVRYGYTF
size: NA; J: TRBJ2-1; D: TRBD2; length: 15; V: TRBV19; DNA: TGTGCCAGTAGTGGGGCGGGAGGACCCTACAATGAGCAGTTCTTC; CDR3: CASSGAGGPYNEQFF
size: NA; J: TRBJ2-3; D: TRBD2; length: 15; V: TRBV18; DNA: TGTGCCAGCTCACCACTCGCGGGAGGAACAGATACGCAGTATTTT; CDR3: CASSPLAGGTDTQYF
size: NA; J: TRBJ1-2; D: NA; length: 12; V: TRBV7-9; DNA: TGTGCCAGCAGCTTAGTCGGGATGGAGGGCGCCTTC; CDR3: CASSLVGMEGAF
size: few; J: TRBJ1-6; D: NA; length: 17; V: TRBV19; DNA: TGTGCCAGTAGTAGAATTGAGGCAGGGGCTATACTTTCACCCCTCCACTTT; CDR3: CASSRIEAGAILSPLHF
size: NA; J: TRBJ2-7; D: NA; length: 14; V: TRBV7-9; DNA: TGTGCCAGCAGCACCCAACGGGACACTTGGGAGCAGTACTTC; CDR3: CASSTQRDTWEQYF
size: NA; J: TRBJ2-2; D: NA; length: 14; V: TRBV11-3; DNA: TGTGCCAGCAGCTTAAAACCTACTACCGGGGAGCTGTTTTTT; CDR3: CASSLKPTTGELFF
size: NA; J: TRBJ1-2; D: NA; length: 14; V: TRBV5-5; DNA: TGTGCCAGCAGCTTGGCGGGGGTGGACTATGGCTACACCTTC; CDR3: CASSLAGVDYGYTF
size: NA; J: TRBJ1-3; D: NA; length: 15; V: TRBV6-5; DNA: TGTGCCAGCAGCCGTGGAGGTTACTCTGGAAACACCATATATTTT; CDR3: CASSRGGYSGNTIYF